This T cell receptor beta chain was observed in a study of PD-L1 blockade in urothelial cancer (dated by TCRdb to about 2017). With respect to the entire study: All patients started therapy in about 2014 and received atezolizumab 1,200 mg intravenously every 3 weeks. About 90% of the 29 patients were males with bladder-origin urothelial cancer, and 18 of 29 reported a prior smoking history. Patients had an ECOG performance status of 0 or 1 and had received between 0 and 3 prior chemotherapy regimens. Blood samples were analyzed 3 weeks after the start of treatment (second dose) and 6 weeks after the start of treatment. Blood samples yielded a median of about 150,000 T cells and more than 75,000 unique TCRs, with median clonality approximately 0.08. An exploratory multi-omic analysis was conducted of the somatic, immune and clinical correlates of response to PD-L1 blockade with atezolizumab in urothelial cancer. Pretreatment tumor samples and matched peripheral blood, collected serially before and after atezolizumab treatment, underwent TCR sequencing. Durable clinical benefit was defined as a progression-free survival longer than 6 months, and TCR features were additionally tested against progression-free survival and overall survival. In the same patients, whole exome sequencing and RNA sequencing of pretreatment tumors were performed in addition to TCR sequencing. Fewer than ten patients reached durable clinical benefit, while some 20 patients did not. Pretreatment blood TCR-seq was available for about 27 patients, at least one posttreatment blood collection was obtained for around 25 patients, and tumor TCR-seq was available for around 25 patients. The paper's findings and limits, for the study overall: A pretreatment peripheral blood TCR clonality below the median was linked to improved progression-free and overall survival. Among patients with durable benefit, tumor-associated TCR clones showed greater expansion in peripheral blood 3 weeks after treatment started (n ≈ 23, p = 0.022). Because the sample size was small (n ≈ 30) and many exploratory analyses were performed, the results are intended to be hypothesis-generating.

Each PCR received spiked-in synthetic TCR analog templates so that absolute template abundance could be estimated from read counts. The immunoSEQ assay was used to amplify TCRbeta CDR3 regions from genomic DNA with bias-controlled V and J gene primers. Sequencing of rearranged TCRbeta segments was performed at approximately 20X coverage. The source study handled its data this way. Clustering was used to correct sequencing errors, and CDR3s were annotated against IMGT to assign V, D and J genes. Only productive TCRbeta rearrangements were used in downstream analyses, excluding out-of-frame or stop-codon sequences. To compute clonality, Shannon entropy was normalized by the log of the number of unique productive sequences and then subtracted from one. Clones differing between time points or between blood and tumor were identified using Fisher's exact test with Benjamini-Hochberg correction, with an adjusted p below 0.01 applied as the threshold. TCRdb retrieved this table from immuneACCESS and kept in-frame rearrangements only. Not all clones are present; in checked studies, unresolved V genes account for under half, and no reason is known for the remainder. The V and J calls and clone size are taken from that table; D and trimming were inferred from the DNA. The sample contains roughly 130,000 clones, around 85% of them found a single time. In total, the top ten clones hold 2.5% to 4% of the sample.

The meaning of the sample's time point label: pretreatment peripheral blood. A total of some 30 patients with locally advanced or metastatic urothelial carcinoma, treated at Memorial Sloan Kettering on a trial protocol, made up the cohort. Peripheral blood mononuclear cells were collected from each patient pretreatment and during treatment, giving between 1 and 8 total time points per patient. The Qiagen DNeasy Blood extraction kit was used to purify genomic DNA from total PBMCs and from tumor samples. PBMCs were collected pretreatment and during treatment and were isolated and stored as previously described. Taken from cysteine to phenylalanine, the CDR3 has 15 residues. CDR3 DNA only is kept here, 45 bases in frame from base 1. For CDR1 and CDR2, the germline V gene lists SGHNT and YENEEA. Trimming leaves V shorter by 5 bases and J shorter by 4 bases, with the junction holding 5 bases beyond the gene matches.

This clone was seen more than once but under ten times. Its antigen is not yet known. The record has no base qualities; no much larger clone is one base away. The source was PBMCs, collected around atezolizumab (anti-PD-L1) treatment. This TCR was sampled from a man aged 45 to 65 with urothelial cancer. This sequence uses TRBV11-3 and TRBJ2-1, and TRBD1 matches 10 of the central bases. The DNA sequence is given as TGTGCCAGCAGCCTCGGGACAGGGGATTACAATGAGCAGTTCTTC. Translation gives CASSLGTGDYNEQFF.